This TCR beta chain emerged from a study of T cells in Graves' hyperthyroidism and ophthalmopathy. Broader study findings: Among thyroid clonotypes expanded above 0.001, most also appeared in blood.

Concerning this clonotype: Antigen: not known.

V lost 5 bases and J lost 8, with 21 bases in between. The CDR3 spans 16 residues. Germline V gene sequence: CDR1 MNHEY, CDR2 SMNVEV (reference sequence). Researchers took RNA transcripts and amplified the TCR beta CDR3 regions from them. A first-round RT-PCR of the TCR CDR3 used the HTBI primer set. A single record per CDR3 protein comes from TCRdb applying MiXCR to the multiplex PCR reads. The data show 300,000 to 400,000 distinct CDR3 sequences, about 15% seen once. Aged 18 to 65, the patients had hyperthyroidism that was newly diagnosed and had lasted under 2 months. On the basis of clinical symptoms, serum thyroxine and TRAb, thyroid ultrasound and orbital computed tomography, diagnoses were made.

The chain uses TRBV27 and TRBJ2-2, with D unresolved. The receptor's source is a woman aged 25 to 45 with Graves' hyperthyroidism. Specimen: blood. CDR3 sequence reads: CASSPQNRALYGELFF. The CDR3 DNA reads as TGTGCCAGCAGTCCCCAAAACCGGGCCCTCTATGGGGAGCTGTTTTTT.